The 15 T cell receptor beta chains below come from one sample, sequenced in a study of T cells in Graves' hyperthyroidism and ophthalmopathy (dated by TCRdb to 2018 to 2020). Library preparation was by multiplex PCR. This sample was sequenced with an Illumina HiSeq 2000. The TCR beta CDR3 regions were amplified from the RNA transcripts. The first round of RT-PCR for the TCR CDR3 was performed with the HTBI primer set and the Qiagen OneStep RT-PCR kit. TCRdb reanalyzed the raw reads on its own, using fastp at Q25 for trimming and MiXCR for clone calling, and kept in-frame beta chains. Rows with a matching CDR3 protein are joined into one entry that keeps the most common DNA and genes. This sample lists 350,000 to 500,000 distinct CDR3 sequences; around 15% were detected once. The top ten hold about 5% of the sample. The material sequenced was blood. The origin of the receptors is a woman younger than 35 with Graves' hyperthyroidism.

In its sample, this clonotype was seen a few times. The rearrangement links TRBV12-3 or TRBV12-4 to TRBJ2-2, with TRBD1 matching over 10 bases. This CDR3 has 16 residues. V was pared by 4 bases and J by 0 bases, with 2 bases of the junction left unmatched. The CDR3 DNA reads TGTGCCAGCAGTTCCGGGACAGGGGCGAACACCGGGGAGCTGTTTTTT. As protein: CASSSGTGANTGELFF.

To note about this clonotype: Germline is not matched at one junction end, which may reflect a read error. The chain couples TRBV7-9 to TRBJ2-1; possibly TRBD1 or TRBD2 for D (5 bases each). CDR1 and CDR2 from the germline V gene are SEHNR and FQNEAQ (reference sequence). This CDR3 contains 15 residues. CDR3 sequence: CACSSRDGRYNEQFF. CDR3 in DNA: TGTGCCTGCAGCTCACGGGACGGCCGATACAATGAGCAGTTCTTC.

In the case of this clonotype: A much larger clone sits a single nucleotide away, making a read error possible. The J gene is TRBJ2-7, the V gene TRBV13; possible D gene TRBD2, 5 bases. CDR3 size: 14 residues. The germline CDR1 and CDR2 sequences are PRHDT and FYEKMQ (reference sequence). CDR3 DNA sequence: TGTGCCAGCAGCTCCTTAGGGAGTGTCTACGAGCGGTACTTC. Translating it yields CASSSLGSVYERYF.

The chain joins TRBV5-1 to TRBJ2-2; 8 bases map to TRBD2. CDR3 size: 13 residues. Germline assignment: CDR1 SGHRS and CDR2 YFSETQ. J lost 6 bases, V lost 6 bases, and 4 bases had no gene match. CDR3 region: CASNAGRAGELFF. The DNA for the CDR3 is TGCGCCAGCAACGCCGGGAGGGCCGGGGAGCTGTTTTTT.

This clonotype was seen a handful of times. The chain is built from TRBV24-1 and TRBJ1-5; D possibly corresponds to TRBD1 (6 bases). V was pared by 7 bases and J by 3 bases, with 12 bases between. Germline CDR1 reads KGHDR; CDR2 reads SFDVKD. This CDR3 has 14 residues. The CDR3, as DNA: TGTGCCACCAGCTTCGCAGGGGACAATCAGCCCCAGCATTTT. Its protein is CATSFAGDNQPQHF.

The table lists this clonotype with many counts. The chain has TRBV27 and TRBJ1-5; D is undetermined. V lost 2 bases and J 6 bases, leaving 11 bases between the germline ends. Germline-derived CDR1 and CDR2 are MNHEY and SMNVEV (reference sequence). This CDR3 comprises 14 residues. The CDR3 nucleotides read TGTGCCAGCAGTTTAAGTCCCTGGAGTCAGCCCCAGCATTTT. Its protein product is CASSLSPWSQPQHF.

This clonotype was detected many times. The chain is built from TRBV30 and TRBJ2-1; 11 bases fit TRBD2. The trim removed 0 bases at V and 9 bases at J, leaving 10 bases unmatched. Per the germline V gene, CDR1 is GTSNPN and CDR2 is SVGIG (reference sequence). The CDR3 runs 16 residues. The CDR3 loop is CAWSVLSSGRAPEQFF. CDR3 DNA: TGTGCCTGGAGTGTACTTAGTAGCGGGAGGGCCCCTGAGCAGTTCTTC.

Only a few counts were recorded for this clonotype. This chain uses TRBV9 with TRBJ1-2; D gene unclear. V shed 0 bases and J shed 3 bases, with 12 bases lying between them. CDR3 length: 15 amino acids. CDR1 is SGDLS, CDR2 YYNGEE, per germline. CDR3 sequence: CASSVGVLDYYGYTF. CDR3 DNA: TGTGCCAGCAGCGTAGGGGTTCTGGACTACTATGGCTACACCTTC.

This clonotype was observed at least ten times. This chain connects TRBV10-3 to TRBJ1-1; D perhaps matches TRBD1 (5 bases). V was trimmed by 0 bases and J by 0 bases, leaving 8 bases between them. Germline CDR1 and CDR2: ENHRY and SYGVKD. The CDR3 consists of 15 residues. The DNA for the CDR3 is TGTGCCATCAGTGAGTCGGGGGACCTGAACACTGAAGCTTTCTTT. It codes for CAISESGDLNTEAFF.

This clonotype showed up just a few times. This may arise from a read error, as a much more abundant clone is one base away. The J gene is TRBJ2-7, the V gene TRBV7-9, with D tentatively TRBD1 (6 bases). The CDR3 consists of 12 residues. The germline CDR1 and CDR2 sequences are SEHNR and FQNEAQ (reference sequence). Trimming stripped 5 bases from V and 3 bases from J, with 8 bases between. The CDR3 is CASSTQGYEQYF. The CDR3 region has the DNA TGTGCCAGCAGCACACAGGGCTACGAGCAGTACTTC.

This clonotype occurred many times. The chain carries TRBV20-1 and TRBJ2-3; either TRBD1 or TRBD2 may supply D (6 bases each). Looked up from germline, CDR1 is DFQATT and CDR2 is SNEGSKA (reference sequence). This CDR3 has 13 amino acids. V shed 3 bases and J shed 4 bases, with 11 bases lying between them. The CDR3: CSARSGGADTQYF. Here the CDR3 DNA reads TGCAGTGCTAGGTCCGGGGGCGCAGATACGCAGTATTTT.

There are many counts of this clonotype. The J gene is TRBJ2-7, the V gene TRBV30, with D possibly matching TRBD1 (5 bases). The germline V and J ends were trimmed by 0 bases and 7 bases, with 16 bases remaining between them. The CDR3 is made up of 14 amino acids. In germline, CDR1 is GTSNPN, CDR2 SVGIG (reference sequence). This CDR3 reads CAWSVPPDKGEQYF. In nucleotides, the CDR3 is TGTGCCTGGAGTGTACCCCCGGACAAGGGGGAGCAGTACTTC.

Regarding this clonotype: Possible read error: a much larger clone is one base away. This chain links TRBV18 with TRBJ2-5; TRBD2 matches 8 bases. The J call may be incorrect, as the DNA end agrees better with TRBJ2-1. The CDR3 covers 15 residues. Germline values: CDR1 KGHSH, CDR2 LQKENI. For the CDR3, the DNA is TGTGCCAGCTCACCGATACTAGCGGACCAAGAGACCCAGTTCTTC. The encoded protein is CASSPILADQETQFF.

This clonotype has ten or more counts. The rearrangement uses TRBV7-9 and TRBJ2-7, with TRBD1 matching over 11 bases. The V gene's germline CDR1 is SEHNR and CDR2 FQNEAQ (reference sequence). This CDR3 comprises 16 residues. J gave up 4 bases and V 2 bases, and 7 bases lay outside the gene matches. In nucleotides, the CDR3 is TGTGCCAGCAGCTTATCCCCGGACAGGGGGCGGTACGAGCAGTACTTC. This sequence encodes CASSLSPDRGRYEQYF.

The rearrangement links TRBV7-9 to TRBJ2-1; no clear D. Germline CDR1 SEHNR, CDR2 FQNEAQ (reference sequence). CDR3 size: 13 residues. Trimming removed 3 bases from V and 6 bases from J, with 9 bases in between. The CDR3 DNA reads as TGTGCCAGCAGCTTCTCTAACAGCAATGAGCAGTTCTTC. Amino acid sequence: CASSFSNSNEQFF.